Included here is one T cell receptor beta chain sequence, with context. Its target is unknown. This may be a read error: a much more frequent sequence differs by one nucleotide. Likely a read error: the CDR3 ends without its conserved phenylalanine or tryptophan. The record originates from a study of glioma-infiltrating T cells. Amplification of TCR alpha and beta CDR3 regions from RNA used iRepertoire nested multiplex PCR. For one-step reverse transcription and amplification, roughly 85-450 ng of tissue mRNA or PBMC total RNA was used. Each CDR3 protein is one row after TCRdb ran MiXCR on the multiplex PCR reads. The sample contains approximately 190,000 distinct CDR3 sequences, around 32% of which appear only once. Points from the study as a whole: Gliomas, especially low-grade, showed above-expected tissue-blood divergence; non-neoplastic patients showed below. CDR3 overlap between tissue and blood was very small.

Trimming stripped 1 base from V and 5 bases from J, with 15 bases between. The CDR3 is 16 amino acids. The germline CDR1 and CDR2 sequences are LGHNA and YNFKEQ. This clonotype was sampled from a human donor with low-grade glioma or glioblastoma, undergoing nonglioma brain surgery, or in good health (not recorded which). V usage is TRBV4-2 and J usage is TRBJ2-1; tentative D call: TRBD2 (5 bases). Sample: glioma tissue, nonneoplastic brain tissue, or PBMCs (not recorded which). The CDR3: CASSQGIAGADNEQFL. The CDR3 bases are TGTGCCAGCAGCCAAGGAATCGCGGGCGCTGACAATGAGCAGTTCTTA.